The sequence of this T cell receptor (beta chain) was determined in a study of cytotoxic CD8 clonotypes in ibrutinib-treated CLL. On the study more broadly: It was after a median approximately twelve months of treatment, range 6 to 36, that response samples were taken. Broader study findings: Exceeding age-matched healthy donors, baseline clonality also tracked the counts of circulating CD8+ T cells. Treatment left the uncommon public clonotypes either contracted or stable in frequency.

A 1 in 200,000 to 1 in 1 million T cell depth was the sequencing target. Assay: immunoSEQ multiplex PCR; the TCRdb copy retains only in-frame clones and omits some. The profile shows around 14,000 clones, roughly 50% of them singletons. This clone turned up a few times. The target antigen is unknown. The V end was cut by 1 base, the J end by 4 bases, with 7 bases between. The CDR3 spans 13 residues. Per the germline V gene, CDR1 is LNHDA and CDR2 is SQIVND (reference sequence). The gene calls are TRBV19 and TRBJ2-5; no reliable D call. Sample: PBMCs, taken at a roughly 22-month disease-progression time point, from a patient treated with ibrutinib. The TCR originated in a human donor with chronic lymphocytic leukemia. The CDR3: CASSIGRRETQYF. The CDR3 DNA sequence: TGTGCCAGTAGTATAGGTCGAAGAGAGACCCAGTACTTC.